The 3 T cell receptor beta chains below were found in one sample sequenced in a study of CD8 T cells in ankylosing spondylitis. These receptors have no identified antigens. Study results and caveats: What seemed typical of ankylosing spondylitis blood was a TCR beta motif built from under 10 highly homologous variants.

TCRdb ran MiXCR on the 5' RACE reads and lists one entry per CDR3 protein. The table includes about 460,000 distinct CDR3 sequences, about 5.2% detected once. The sample was blood, either unsorted or a sorted T cell fraction (not recorded which). The receptors come from a male donor with ankylosing spondylitis.

This clonotype was found many times. The chain couples TRBV12-3 or TRBV12-4 to TRBJ1-3, with D unresolved. Deletions cut 6 bases from V and 4 bases from J, with 13 bases between. The CDR3 is 14 residues long. CDR3 region: CASSRGHSGNTIYF. In DNA, the CDR3 is TGTGCCAGCAGCCGGGGTCATTCGGGAAACACCATATATTTT.

This clonotype was counted at least ten times. The V and J genes are TRBV6-6 and TRBJ2-6, with D hard to call. CDR3 length equals 10 residues. Deletions cut 5 bases from V and 13 bases from J, with 6 bases between. Germline CDR1 reads MNHNY; CDR2 reads SVGAGI (reference sequence). The CDR3 region is CASSRQVLTF. CDR3 DNA sequence: TGTGCCAGCAGTCGACAAGTCCTGACTTTC.

Ten or more counts support this clonotype. V is TRBV20-1 and J is TRBJ1-2; D unclear. The germline V gene encodes CDR1 DFQATT and CDR2 SNEGSKA (reference sequence). This CDR3 has 15 amino acids. Trimming removed 0 bases from V and 5 bases from J, with 16 bases in between. CDR3 region: CSARDSRRLNYGYTF. CDR3 in DNA: TGCAGTGCTAGAGATTCGCGGCGACTGAATTATGGCTACACCTTC.